What follows are 27 T cell receptor beta chains derived from one specimen sequenced in a study of cytomegalovirus exposure and HLA in healthy donors. The PCR made use of 60 Vbeta and 13 Jbeta primers. TCRdb's copy holds only in-frame clones and misses some; the assay was immunoSEQ multiplex PCR. Here the sample spans approximately 130,000 clones, more than 65% being singletons. The specimen was PBMCs. The receptors were gathered from a man aged 18 to 29 in good health and CMV-seropositive.

A few counts support this clone. The chain joins TRBV5-4 to TRBJ1-6; the D gene is possibly TRBD1 (6 bases). The V gene lost 3 bases and the J gene lost 9 bases, with 16 bases spanning the gap. The germline V gene encodes CDR1 SGHNT and CDR2 YYREEE (reference sequence). There are 15 residues in the CDR3. This CDR3 reads CASSSGQSGSSPLHF. The CDR3 region has the DNA TGTGCCAGCAGCTCCGGACAGAGTGGAAGTTCACCCCTCCACTTT.

V is TRBV30 and J is TRBJ2-3; maybe TRBD2 (6 bases). Germline V gene sequence: CDR1 GTSNPN, CDR2 SVGIG (reference sequence). V lost 4 bases to trimming and J lost 0 bases, with 17 bases between them. This CDR3 has 16 residues. In DNA, the CDR3 is TGTGCCTGGATTTCAGTTAGCGGAACCAGCACAGATACGCAGTATTTT. Translating it yields CAWISVSGTSTDTQYF.

This clone came up a few times. The DNA of the CDR3 is TGTGCCAGCAGCTCCGGGGACAGGGTTTATTCACCCCTCCACTTT. Protein: CASSSGDRVYSPLHF. The chain joins TRBV5-6 to TRBJ1-6; 9 nucleotides match TRBD1. The CDR3 extends over 15 amino acids. After removal of 3 bases from V and 8 bases from J, the junction contained 6 bases not matched to a gene. From germline, CDR1 is SGHDT and CDR2 YYEEEE.

The chain links TRBV18 to TRBJ2-3; D is possibly TRBD2 (5 bases). The CDR3 consists of 14 residues. The ends were cut back, 3 bases at V and 6 bases at J, with 13 bases in the middle. Per germline, CDR1 KGHSH and CDR2 LQKENI. Here the CDR3 reads CASSPHGSFDTQYF. Written as DNA, the CDR3 is TGTGCCAGCTCACCCCATGGGAGTTTTGATACGCAGTATTTT.

The rearrangement uses TRBV9 and TRBJ2-3; 7 bases are shared with TRBD2. Trimming took 4 bases from V and 1 from J; bases not matched to a gene: 6. Germline V gene lookup returns CDR1 SGDLS and CDR2 YYNGEE. This CDR3 comprises 15 residues. CDR3 DNA sequence: TGTGCCAGCAGCCCCGACCGGGAGGGCACAGATACGCAGTATTTT. It specifies CASSPDREGTDTQYF.

This clone was observed a few times. The chain carries TRBV6-6 and TRBJ2-7; maybe TRBD2 (5 bases). V was cut by 10 bases and J by 4 bases, with 17 bases left in between. There are 13 residues in the CDR3. Germline CDR1 and CDR2: MNHNY and SVGAGI (reference sequence). The CDR3 DNA sequence: TGTGCCACCAACGTCGGGGAGCTTTACGAGCAGTACTTC. Translating gives CATNVGELYEQYF.

V is TRBV6-5 and J is TRBJ1-2; D is possibly TRBD1 (5 bases). This CDR3 comprises 13 residues. Germline CDR1 is MNHEY and CDR2 is SVGAGI. Trimming pared 6 bases from V and 4 bases from J, leaving 12 bases between. CDR3 sequence reads: CASSQPGGYGYTF. The CDR3 DNA follows: TGTGCCAGCAGCCAACCCGGGGGCTATGGCTACACCTTC.

The chain links TRBV6-1 to TRBJ2-5; TRBD1 might be the D (5 bases). In germline, CDR1 is MNHNS, CDR2 SASEGT. The V and J ends lost 6 bases and 9 bases respectively, with 11 bases between them. The CDR3 is 11 amino acids. CDR3: CASSPLGAQYF. CDR3 DNA sequence: TGTGCCAGCAGCCCTCTAGGGGCCCAGTACTTC.

This clone was recorded a few times. The V and J genes are TRBV7-2 and TRBJ1-5; D ambiguous. CDR1 is SGHTA and CDR2 is FQGNSA in the germline V gene. Trimming cost V 5 bases and J 1 base, with 12 bases left between them. The CDR3 is made up of 15 amino acids. CDR3 nucleotide sequence: TGTGCCAGCAGCGCCAATTTAGAGAGCAATCAGCCCCAGCATTTT. Translation: CASSANLESNQPQHF.

The chain employs TRBV29-1 and TRBJ2-3; D may be TRBD1 (7 bases). The CDR3 runs to 14 residues. Germline loops: CDR1 SQVTM, CDR2 ANQGSEA. The V end lost 7 bases, the J end lost 4 bases, and 18 bases lay between the germline ends. For the CDR3, the DNA is TGCAGCGCTGGACTACAGGGGTCGTCAGATACGCAGTATTTT. Translation: CSAGLQGSSDTQYF.

The J gene is TRBJ2-7, the V gene TRBV9; D perhaps matches TRBD1 (5 bases). The germline gives CDR1 SGDLS, CDR2 YYNGEE. The CDR3 contains 13 residues. V lost 3 bases to trimming and J lost 2 bases, with 9 bases between them. CDR3 bases: TGTGCCAGCAGCGGTTCAGGGACCTACGAGCAGTACTTC. It specifies CASSGSGTYEQYF.

The chain employs TRBV19 and TRBJ2-7; tentatively, D is TRBD1 (6 bases). Looked up from germline, CDR1 is LNHDA and CDR2 is SQIVND (reference sequence). Trimming cost V 6 bases and J 10 bases, with 13 bases left between them. CDR3 length: 11 amino acids. The CDR3 bases are TGTGCCAGTAGCCCAGGGGTGGAACAGTACTTC. Encoded protein: CASSPGVEQYF.

This chain uses TRBV9 with TRBJ2-1; 12 bases line up with TRBD1. V lost 3 bases and J lost 8; bases outside the gene matches: 6. The germline V gene has CDR1 SGDLS and CDR2 YYNGEE. This CDR3 is built from 15 residues. CDR3 nucleotides: TGTGCCAGCAGCGCAACCGGGACAGGGGGCCATGAGCAGTTCTTC. Translating gives CASSATGTGGHEQFF.

The V call is TRBV30, the J call TRBJ2-1; possible D gene TRBD2, 6 bases. There are 15 residues in the CDR3. CDR1 is GTSNPN, CDR2 SVGIG, per germline (reference sequence). The V end was cut by 3 bases, the J end by 0 bases, with 12 bases between. The CDR3 protein is CAWSFPGSSYNEQFF. In DNA, the CDR3 is TGTGCCTGGAGCTTTCCCGGGAGCTCCTACAATGAGCAGTTCTTC.

The chain recombines TRBV28 with TRBJ2-7; maybe TRBD1 (6 bases). This CDR3 is 16 amino acids long. Germline CDR1 and CDR2: MDHEN and SYDVKM. Trimming cost V 6 bases and J 3 bases, with 21 bases left between them. Written as DNA, the CDR3 is TGTGCCAGCAGCTCCGTGGTTGGGGGCGAGTTCTACGAGCAGTACTTC. Translating it yields CASSSVVGGEFYEQYF.

For this clone: Other DNA sequences within the sample encode an identical CDR3. This chain connects TRBV9 to TRBJ1-5; the match to TRBD1 covers 7 bases. The CDR3 has 14 residues. Unmatched junction bases numbered 3, after V lost 4 bases and J lost 2 bases. The V gene's germline CDR1 is SGDLS and CDR2 YYNGEE. CDR3 residues: CASSSGQGNQPQHF. CDR3 coding DNA: TGTGCCAGCAGCTCTGGACAGGGCAATCAGCCCCAGCATTTT.

Turning to this clone: At one end the junction does not follow the germline gene, possibly because of a read error. V is TRBV11-2 and J is TRBJ2-2, with a possible D match to TRBD2 (6 bases). Germline CDR1 is SGHAT and CDR2 is FQNNGV. The length of the CDR3 is 14 residues. CDR3 sequence reads: CASSRRELTGELSF. The CDR3 DNA follows: TGTGCCAGCAGCCGCCGGGAGCTCACCGGGGAGCTGTCTTTT.

In DNA form, the CDR3 reads TGTGCCAGCTCACCACCCGGACAGGCGAAATCCTACACCTTC. Translation gives CASSPPGQAKSYTF. This chain joins TRBV18 and TRBJ1-2; 7 bases are a match to TRBD1. This CDR3 has 14 residues. Unmatched junction bases numbered 8, after V lost 0 bases and J lost 10 bases. Germline lookup yields CDR1 KGHSH and CDR2 LQKENI.

This sequence joins TRBV13 and TRBJ1-1; D remains unclear. The CDR3 contains 15 residues. Trimming removed 3 bases from V and 1 base from J, with 12 bases in between. Germline assignment: CDR1 PRHDT and CDR2 FYEKMQ (reference sequence). CDR3 bases: TGTGCCAGCAGCTTCATCGGGTTGACGAACACTGAAGCTTTCTTT. Amino acid sequence: CASSFIGLTNTEAFF.

The chain carries TRBV28 and TRBJ1-6, with 9 bases fitting TRBD1. V lost 7 bases to trimming and J lost 11 bases; unmatched junction nucleotides: 12. CDR1 and CDR2 from the germline V gene are MDHEN and SYDVKM. The CDR3 covers 15 residues. CDR3 DNA sequence: TGTGCCAGCACCATGACCGGGACAGGGAGGCCACCCCTCCACTTT. This codes for CASTMTGTGRPPLHF. The whole variable domain, remainder taken from reference TRBV28 and TRBJ1-6, is DVKVTQSSRYLVKRTGEKVFLECVQDMDHENMFWYRQDPGLGLRLIYFSYDVKMKEKGDIPEGYSVSREKKERFSLILESASTNQTSMYLCASTMTGTGRPPLHFGNGTRLTVT.

This clone was seen more than once but under ten times. The junction does not match germline at one end; this may be a read error. The CDR3 region is CASSLSDTRAFF. DNA for the CDR3: TGTGCCAGCAGCTTATCCGACACCCGGGCTTTCTTT. The chain joins TRBV28 to TRBJ1-1; D is unresolved. The CDR3 length is 12 residues. From germline, CDR1 is MDHEN and CDR2 SYDVKM.

The rearrangement joins TRBV5-6 to TRBJ1-2; no definite D call. This CDR3 spans 14 amino acids. The V and J ends lost 4 bases and 5 bases respectively, with 15 bases between them. Germline values: CDR1 SGHDT, CDR2 YYEEEE. The CDR3 loop reads CASSPPGGGYGYTF. In nucleotides, the CDR3 is TGTGCCAGCAGCCCGCCAGGTGGAGGTTATGGCTACACCTTC.

In its sample, this clone was seen once. This chain connects TRBV21-1 to TRBJ1-1; the table's TRBD1 call for D was not verified on the DNA. TRBV21-1 is shown as a pseudogene. CDR3 length: 13 amino acids. CDR3 region: CASSRDRHRRAFF. CDR3 bases: TGTGCCAGCAGCAGAGACAGGCACAGACGGGCTTTCTTT.

The chain couples TRBV11-2 to TRBJ1-1; no clear D gene. V was shortened by 0 bases and J by 2 bases, with 7 bases between the two germline ends. This CDR3 is 14 amino acids long. CDR1 and CDR2 from the germline V gene are SGHAT and FQNNGV. The CDR3, as DNA: TGTGCCAGCAGCTTAGATTCCAGAAACACTGAAGCTTTCTTT. Encoded protein: CASSLDSRNTEAFF.

This clone was recorded only once. This sequence joins TRBV7-9 and TRBJ2-2, with D tentatively TRBD1 (6 bases). Germline CDR1 reads SEHNR; CDR2 reads FQNEAQ (reference sequence). This CDR3 is built from 15 residues. V lost 1 base, J lost 6 bases, and 12 bases lay in between. This CDR3 reads CASSLVDRGAGELFF. CDR3 DNA sequence: TGTGCCAGCAGCTTAGTGGACAGAGGCGCCGGGGAGCTGTTTTTT. Full variable domain (rest looked up from reference TRBV7-9 and TRBJ2-2): DTGVSQNPRHKITKRGQNVTFRCDPISEHNRLYWYRQTLGQGPEFLTYFQNEAQLEKSRLLSDRFSAERPKGSFSTLEIQRTEQGDSAMYLCASSLVDRGAGELFFGEGSRLTVL.

This rearrangement joins TRBV5-5 to TRBJ1-2; a possible D gene is TRBD1 (6 bases). This CDR3 contains 16 residues. Trimming stripped 1 base from V and 3 bases from J, with 16 bases between. The germline gives CDR1 SGHKS, CDR2 YYEKEE (reference sequence). The CDR3 spells CASSLSGGQGDYGYTF. The DNA of the CDR3 is TGTGCCAGCAGCTTGTCGGGGGGGCAGGGCGACTATGGCTACACCTTC.

This clone was picked up a small number of times. The chain uses TRBV28 and TRBJ1-5, with D tentatively TRBD1 (6 bases). CDR1 and CDR2 from the germline V gene are MDHEN and SYDVKM. The CDR3 is made up of 12 amino acids. Trimming took 6 bases from V and 4 from J, leaving 7 bases between them. The CDR3 spells CASRGGNQPQHF. DNA of the CDR3: TGTGCCAGCAGAGGGGGTAATCAGCCCCAGCATTTT.